This T cell receptor beta chain comes out of a study of blood T cell repertoires in COVID-19. Assay: immunoSEQ multiplex PCR; the TCRdb copy retains only in-frame clones and omits some. The data contain tens of thousands of clones, 75% to 85% of them singletons. CDR1 is LNHDA and CDR2 is SQIVND in the germline V gene (reference sequence). V shed 7 bases, J shed 10 bases, and the junction held 9 bases outside the gene matches. The length of the CDR3 is 14 residues. The material sequenced was peripheral blood. This chain uses TRBV19 with TRBJ1-6; 8 bases are a match to TRBD1. The receptor comes from a woman in her sixties or seventies with acute or convalescent COVID-19. In DNA, the CDR3 is TGTGCCAGTACCCTACAGGGGGAAGGGTCACCCCTCCACTTT. It encodes CASTLQGEGSPLHF.